The clone carrying this T cell receptor (beta chain) has more than one count but fewer than ten. This sample stems from a study of identical twins. The germline CDR1 and CDR2 sequences are MDHEN and SYDVKM. The CDR3 length is 15 residues. V lost 5 bases to trimming and J lost 5 bases; unmatched junction nucleotides: 8. TCRdb re-analysed the 5' RACE reads in MiXCR, keeping a single row per CDR3 protein. Here the sample spans under 250,000 distinct CDR3 sequences, roughly an eighth being singletons. The same sample was also studied in work on yellow fever vaccine responses in identical twins.

J is TRBJ2-5 and V is TRBV28; 10 positions agree with TRBD1. The TCR was taken from a woman aged 18-29 years in good health. The sequenced material came from memory (CD45RO+) T cells sorted from blood. CDR3 sequence: CASSTPGQGMETQYF. The CDR3 DNA sequence: TGTGCCAGCAGTACACCGGGACAGGGGATGGAGACCCAGTACTTC.